A single sample gave rise to the 22 T cell receptor beta chains below, sequenced in a study of cytomegalovirus exposure and HLA in healthy donors. Only in-frame clones appear in the TCRdb table, and some are missing; sequencing was by immunoSEQ multiplex PCR. Found here are more than 140,000 clones, 85% to 90% of them singletons; the top ten hold 2.5% to 4%. The sample taken for sequencing was PBMCs. These receptors came from a woman aged 18 to 35 in good health and CMV-seropositive.

This clone is a singleton in its sample. The genes are TRBV30 and TRBJ1-3, with D maybe TRBD1 (5 bases). Trimming shortened V by 4 bases and J by 0 bases, and 16 bases separated the two germline ends. There are 16 residues in the CDR3. The germline gives CDR1 GTSNPN, CDR2 SVGIG (reference sequence). The CDR3 sequence: CAWTNRGMISGNTIYF. The DNA for the CDR3 is TGTGCCTGGACAAACCGGGGGATGATCTCTGGAAACACCATATATTTT.

V and J are TRBV4-1 and TRBJ1-2, with no clear D. The V end was cut by 4 bases, the J end by 4 bases, with 16 bases between. Germline values: CDR1 MGHRA, CDR2 YSYEKL. CDR3 length equals 15 residues. The CDR3 region has the DNA TGCGCCAGCAGCCCTTCTGAGGGCCTTATCTATGGCTACACCTTC. Its protein is CASSPSEGLIYGYTF.

This clone is a singleton in its sample. This chain links TRBV19 with TRBJ2-6; D perhaps matches TRBD2 (5 bases). CDR3 length: 16 residues. Trimming took 1 base from V and 0 from J, leaving 7 bases between them. Germline V gives CDR1 LNHDA, CDR2 SQIVND (reference sequence). For the CDR3, the DNA is TGTGCCAGTAGTATAGGGGAGTTCTCTGGGGCCAACGTCCTGACTTTC. It encodes CASSIGEFSGANVLTF.

This clone was seen a handful of times. The rearrangement joins TRBV2 to TRBJ2-7; D might be TRBD1 (5 bases). Deletions cut 4 bases from V and 1 base from J, with 11 bases between. Germline CDR1 and CDR2: SNHLY and FYNNEI. The CDR3 extends over 14 amino acids. DNA for the CDR3: TGTGCCAGCAGTGCCATAAAGGGGTCCTACGAGCAGTACTTC. This translates into CASSAIKGSYEQYF.

The CDR3 loop reads CSVGEENYGYTF. For the CDR3, the DNA is TGCAGCGTTGGGGAGGAGAACTATGGCTACACCTTC. V and J are TRBV29-1 and TRBJ1-2; D not certain. CDR3 size: 12 residues. V was shortened by 4 bases and J by 2 bases, with 8 bases between the two germline ends. The germline CDR1 and CDR2 sequences are SQVTM and ANQGSEA.

The chain couples TRBV2 to TRBJ2-3; 10 nucleotides align to TRBD2. V dropped 6 bases and J dropped 2; count of bases not matched to a gene: 5. Germline V gives CDR1 SNHLY, CDR2 FYNNEI. The CDR3 contains 15 residues. The CDR3 reads CASRLAGMNTDTQYF. The DNA for the CDR3 is TGTGCCAGCAGACTAGCGGGAATGAACACAGATACGCAGTATTTT.

The rearrangement links TRBV11-3 to TRBJ2-5, with TRBD1 matching over 12 bases. The V segment lost 5 bases and the J segment 2 bases; nucleotides outside the gene matches: 9. The CDR3 runs 17 residues. Germline values: CDR1 SGHNT, CDR2 YENEEA. This CDR3 is CASSMGQGARGQETQYF. The DNA of the CDR3 is TGTGCCAGCAGCATGGGACAGGGGGCAAGGGGGCAAGAGACCCAGTACTTC.

The V call is TRBV2, the J call TRBJ2-7; a possible D gene is TRBD2 (6 bases). The CDR3 covers 15 residues. Germline CDR1 is SNHLY and CDR2 is FYNNEI. The V and J ends lost 3 bases and 5 bases respectively, with 17 bases between them. The CDR3 nucleotides are TGTGCCAGCAGTGAGTCGTCCGGGAGAGGAAACGAGCAGTACTTC. It codes for CASSESSGRGNEQYF.

This clone was recorded a few times. V usage is TRBV5-1 and J usage is TRBJ1-2, with 7 positions matching TRBD1. Trimming at V came to 0 bases and at J to 6 bases, leaving 5 bases not matched to a gene. The CDR3 runs to 14 residues. Per the germline V gene, CDR1 is SGHRS and CDR2 is YFSETQ. CDR3 sequence: CASSLEAQGHGYTF. CDR3 sequence (DNA): TGCGCCAGCAGCTTGGAAGCACAGGGGCATGGCTACACCTTC.

The chain is built from TRBV6-1 and TRBJ1-1; D is possibly TRBD1 (6 bases). The germline V gene encodes CDR1 MNHNS and CDR2 SASEGT. Trimming removed 6 bases at V and 3 bases at J, with 11 bases between. CDR3 size: 13 residues. In DNA form, the CDR3 reads TGTGCCAGCAGGGCGGACAGCTACACTGAAGCTTTCTTT. Translation: CASRADSYTEAFF.

The V call is TRBV15, the J call TRBJ2-3; 12 bases are a match to TRBD2. The length of the CDR3 is 18 residues. V lost 0 bases, J lost 4 bases, and 8 bases stayed unmatched. Per the germline V gene, CDR1 is LNHNV and CDR2 is YYDKDF (reference sequence). CDR3 nucleotide sequence: TGTGCCACCAGCAGAGATCTAACACTAGCGGGAGGCCCAGATACGCAGTATTTT. Protein: CATSRDLTLAGGPDTQYF.

This clone was found once. The V gene is TRBV4-3, the J gene TRBJ2-2; the match to TRBD2 covers 7 bases. The CDR3 has 16 amino acids. In germline, CDR1 is LGHNA, CDR2 YSLEER. The V gene end was trimmed by 1 base and the J gene end by 1 base; junction bases not matched to a gene: 3. Here the CDR3 reads CASSQAGGWNTGELFF. In nucleotides, the CDR3 is TGCGCCAGCAGCCAAGCCGGGGGGTGGAACACCGGGGAGCTGTTTTTT.

There are a few counts of this clone. The chain joins TRBV5-1 to TRBJ2-7; a possible D gene is TRBD2 (5 bases). V lost 0 bases and J lost 4, with 11 bases in between. The CDR3 is made up of 14 amino acids. Germline lookup yields CDR1 SGHRS and CDR2 YFSETQ. CDR3 protein: CASSLDEGEYEQYF. As DNA, the CDR3 is TGCGCCAGCAGCTTGGATGAGGGCGAGTACGAGCAGTACTTC.

V is TRBV18 and J is TRBJ2-5; no reliable D call. The CDR3 length is 14 residues. V was trimmed by 2 bases and J by 1 base, leaving 8 bases between them. From germline, CDR1 is KGHSH and CDR2 LQKENI. The CDR3 sequence is CASSPTSVQETQYF. The CDR3 nucleotides are TGTGCCAGCTCACCAACTTCGGTCCAAGAGACCCAGTACTTC.

The rearrangement joins TRBV2 to TRBJ2-5; 9 bases match TRBD2. This CDR3 spans 14 amino acids. Germline V CDR1 and CDR2: SNHLY, FYNNEI. V was pared by 6 bases and J by 4 bases, with 6 bases of the junction left unmatched. DNA for the CDR3: TGTGCCAGCAGGGCGGGAGGGCCGCGAGAGACCCAGTACTTC. It is translated as CASRAGGPRETQYF.

The rearrangement links TRBV11-3 to TRBJ1-1; possibly TRBD1 for D (6 bases). Trimming shortened V by 7 bases and J by 0 bases, and 24 bases separated the two germline ends. Germline CDR1 reads SGHNT; CDR2 reads YENEEA. The CDR3 runs 18 residues. The CDR3 DNA reads TGTGCCAGCACCCCGGGGCCGGGACAAGGGAACATGAACACTGAAGCTTTCTTT. Translation gives CASTPGPGQGNMNTEAFF.

V usage is TRBV5-1 and J usage is TRBJ1-4; D might be TRBD1 (5 bases). This CDR3 is built from 14 residues. In germline, CDR1 is SGHRS, CDR2 YFSETQ. V lost 4 bases, J lost 7 bases, and 14 bases lay in between. The CDR3 DNA follows: TGCGCCAGCAGCCCGGCCTTCGGGGGTGAAAAACTGTTTTTT. Its translation: CASSPAFGGEKLFF.

The J gene is TRBJ2-2, the V gene TRBV5-1, with unresolved D. Germline loops: CDR1 SGHRS, CDR2 YFSETQ. Trimming removed 1 base at V and 6 bases at J, with 7 bases between. CDR3 size: 13 residues. This chain's CDR3 is CASSLREAGELFF. CDR3 DNA sequence: TGCGCCAGCAGCTTGAGAGAGGCCGGGGAGCTGTTTTTT.

This rearrangement joins TRBV6-5 to TRBJ2-3; D might be TRBD1 (6 bases). V was shortened by 5 bases and J by 2 bases, with 11 bases between the two germline ends. CDR1 is MNHEY and CDR2 is SVGAGI in the germline V gene. The CDR3 extends over 14 amino acids. CDR3 in amino acids: CASSGGRTTDTQYF. Here the CDR3 DNA reads TGTGCCAGCAGTGGGGGCAGAACCACAGATACGCAGTATTTT.

This clone was seen a handful of times. This rearrangement joins TRBV7-2 to TRBJ2-7, with D possibly TRBD1 on 5 matching bases. With 1 base removed from V and 2 bases from J, the gap between germline ends came to 12 bases. Germline CDR1 reads SGHTA; CDR2 reads FQGNSA. The CDR3 covers 15 residues. CDR3 protein: CASSLEQGATYEQYF. CDR3 DNA sequence: TGTGCCAGCAGCTTAGAGCAGGGCGCCACCTACGAGCAGTACTTC. The whole variable domain, filled in from reference TRBV7-2 and TRBJ2-7, reads GAGVSQSPSNKVTEKGKDVELRCDPISGHTALYWYRQSLGQGLEFLIYFQGNSAPDKSGLPSDRFSAERTGGSVSTLTIQRTQQEDSAVYLCASSLEQGATYEQYFGPGTRLTVT.

The chain links TRBV29-1 to TRBJ1-1; the D gene is possibly TRBD1 (6 bases). The length of the CDR3 is 12 residues. The V gene lost 5 bases and the J gene lost 3 bases, with 10 bases spanning the gap. Looked up from germline, CDR1 is SQVTM and CDR2 is ANQGSEA. The CDR3, as DNA: TGCAGCGTTCAGGGGAGGGACACTGAAGCTTTCTTT. Amino acids: CSVQGRDTEAFF.

The chain employs TRBV7-2 and TRBJ2-1; 7 bases are a match to TRBD2. CDR3 length equals 14 residues. Germline CDR1 and CDR2: SGHTA and FQGNSA. The J segment lost 6 bases and the V segment lost 1 base, leaving 3 bases of the junction unmatched. CDR3 DNA sequence: TGTGCCAGCAGCTTAGACCCGGGGGGCAATGAGCAGTTCTTC. Protein product: CASSLDPGGNEQFF.